This T cell receptor (beta chain) was documented in a study of early T cells in non-severe SARS-CoV-2 infection. Individual cDNA molecules were tagged with unique molecular identifiers. TCRdb analysed the 5' RACE reads with MiXCR anew, one entry per CDR3 protein. The sample shows about 80,000 distinct CDR3 sequences, approximately 5% of them seen only once. The length of the CDR3 is 13 residues. V shed 6 bases and J shed 3 bases, with 9 bases lying between them. CDR1 LGHNT and CDR2 FRNRAP come from the germline V gene. This clonotype was seen ten or more times. Sequencing was performed on whole blood, taken at baseline. The chain recombines TRBV12-5 with TRBJ1-5, with D hard to call. This sequence was found in an adult who was a healthcare worker with PCR-confirmed SARS-CoV-2 infection or an uninfected control (not recorded which). The CDR3 region has the DNA TGTGCTAGTGGGCCGGGCCTCAATCAGCCCCAGCATTTT. This translates into CASGPGLNQPQHF. Together with reference TRBV12-5 and TRBJ1-5, the CDR3 gives the full variable domain: DARVTQTPRHKVTEMGQEVTMRCQPILGHNTVFWYRQTMMQGLELLAYFRNRAPLDDSGMPKDRFSAEMPDATLATLKIQPSEPRDSAVYFCASGPGLNQPQHFGDGTRLSIL.